The rows below give T cell receptor beta chains drawn from one sample of a study of T cell responses to AZD1222 COVID-19 vaccine. The table came from immunoSEQ multiplex PCR; TCRdb's copy has only in-frame clones and leaves some out. This table has roughly 150,000 clones, approximately 90% appearing once. The sequencing here drew on peripheral blood, taken 28 days after the second AZD1222 dose. The receptors stem from an adult who received the AZD1222 COVID-19 vaccine. The conserved cysteine and the conserved F or W are not part of the CDR3 here. D genes are given only for firm matches.

d_gene: TRBD1
v_gene: TRBV19
j_gene: TRBJ1-5
CDR3aa: ASSIESGTGTSYSNQPQH

d_gene: TRBD2
v_gene: TRBV7-8
j_gene: TRBJ2-7
CDR3aa: ASASLAGGHTPPEQY

d_gene: TRBD1
v_gene: TRBV6-2/TRBV6-3
j_gene: TRBJ1-5
CDR3aa: ASSGGTGKMDNQPQH

d_gene: .
v_gene: TRBV4-1
j_gene: TRBJ2-2
CDR3aa: ASSQDQDSANTGELF

d_gene: TRBD1
v_gene: TRBV5-1
j_gene: TRBJ2-7
CDR3aa: ASSQNSDRGLSYEQY

d_gene: .
v_gene: TRBV4-3
j_gene: TRBJ2-4
CDR3aa: ASSQEGGHPLAKNIQY

d_gene: TRBD1
v_gene: TRBV11-1
j_gene: TRBJ2-7
CDR3aa: ASKTGTGDYEQY

d_gene: TRBD1
v_gene: TRBV6-5
j_gene: TRBJ2-2
CDR3aa: ASSHLGQGAAELF

d_gene: TRBD2
v_gene: TRBV3-1/TRBV3-2
j_gene: TRBJ2-3
CDR3aa: ASSQERISGSRSDTQY

d_gene: .
v_gene: TRBV20-1
j_gene: TRBJ1-1
CDR3aa: SASEPNTEAF

d_gene: TRBD2
v_gene: TRBV5-1
j_gene: TRBJ2-7
CDR3aa: ASSLGAGGRPPYEQY

d_gene: .
v_gene: TRBV19
j_gene: TRBJ2-1
CDR3aa: ASRAWRDNNNEQF

d_gene: .
v_gene: TRBV5-1
j_gene: TRBJ2-7
CDR3aa: ASRLTGQIYEQY

d_gene: .
v_gene: TRBV19
j_gene: TRBJ1-2
CDR3aa: ASSMPQGWSGYT

d_gene: .
v_gene: TRBV2
j_gene: TRBJ1-5
CDR3aa: ASSARGASQPQH

d_gene: .
v_gene: TRBV6-2/TRBV6-3
j_gene: TRBJ1-1
CDR3aa: ASSSRGSNTEAF

d_gene: .
v_gene: TRBV6-5
j_gene: TRBJ2-7
CDR3aa: ASRGLPLGEQY

d_gene: .
v_gene: TRBV15
j_gene: TRBJ2-7
CDR3aa: ATSRDRVDYEQY

d_gene: .
v_gene: TRBV27
j_gene: TRBJ2-7
CDR3aa: ASSFGYEQY

d_gene: .
v_gene: TRBV19
j_gene: TRBJ1-5
CDR3aa: ASSGSSNQPQH

d_gene: TRBD1
v_gene: TRBV2
j_gene: TRBJ2-7
CDR3aa: ASGPGRGTYEQY

d_gene: .
v_gene: TRBV18
j_gene: TRBJ2-5
CDR3aa: ASSPGGTQETQY

d_gene: .
v_gene: TRBV9
j_gene: TRBJ1-6
CDR3aa: ASSVGHSPLH

d_gene: TRBD1
v_gene: TRBV6-5
j_gene: TRBJ2-7
CDR3aa: ASSSWTGYEQY

d_gene: .
v_gene: TRBV7-8
j_gene: TRBJ2-1
CDR3aa: ATGHDAPTYNEQF

d_gene: TRBD1
v_gene: TRBV5-1
j_gene: TRBJ2-5
CDR3aa: ASSPDSARGETQY

d_gene: .
v_gene: TRBV28
j_gene: TRBJ2-4
CDR3aa: ASSFFGGNIQY

d_gene: .
v_gene: TRBV29-1
j_gene: TRBJ1-5
CDR3aa: SIRGVGDQPQH

d_gene: .
v_gene: TRBV20-1
j_gene: TRBJ1-2
CDR3aa: SASPFEGSGHDYGYT

d_gene: .
v_gene: TRBV6-6
j_gene: TRBJ1-3
CDR3aa: ASSPTGHSGNTIY

d_gene: .
v_gene: TRBV2
j_gene: TRBJ1-5
CDR3aa: ASSVGSSPNQPQH

d_gene: .
v_gene: TRBV4-1
j_gene: TRBJ2-7
CDR3aa: ASSQAGRQY

d_gene: TRBD1
v_gene: TRBV4-2
j_gene: TRBJ1-2
CDR3aa: ASRLSGQESYGYT

d_gene: .
v_gene: TRBV11-2
j_gene: TRBJ1-6
CDR3aa: ASSSGAGYSPLH

d_gene: TRBD2
v_gene: TRBV13
j_gene: TRBJ2-7
CDR3aa: ASSNSGRIYEQY

d_gene: .
v_gene: TRBV27
j_gene: TRBJ1-2
CDR3aa: ASSLLPENYGYT

d_gene: TRBD2
v_gene: TRBV6-4
j_gene: TRBJ2-3
CDR3aa: ASSEGLAGADTQY

d_gene: .
v_gene: TRBV24-1
j_gene: TRBJ2-1
CDR3aa: ATSGRRGVGEQF